This T cell receptor (beta chain) stems from a study of response to subunit inactivated influenza vaccine. Study-level points and caveats: After each seasonal influenza vaccination, few new T cells are recruited, the authors suggested.

CDR3 length: 13 amino acids. V dropped 1 base and J dropped 10 bases, with 11 bases sitting between them. The V gene's germline CDR1 is LGHNA and CDR2 YSLEER. This clonotype was picked up many times. The antigen remains undetermined. One entry per CDR3 protein, called by TCRdb with MiXCR from the RT-PCR reads. The sample records about 520,000 distinct CDR3 sequences, around 9.9% being singletons. This sample comprised PBMCs from blood, obtained about 6 weeks after vaccination. V gene TRBV4-3 combines with J gene TRBJ2-1; tentative D call: TRBD2 (5 bases). This clonotype was sampled from a man between 45 and 60 years old who received an inactivated influenza vaccine. The CDR3 nucleotides are TGCGCCAGCAGCCAAGTTCGGTCTAGCGAGCAGTTCTTC. This encodes CASSQVRSSEQFF.